This T cell receptor beta chain derives from a study of lymphopenia after photon versus proton radiotherapy. Germline values: CDR1 SGHTA, CDR2 FQGNSA. The CDR3 extends over 16 amino acids. V was cut by 1 base and J by 3 bases, with 12 bases left in between. General study findings and limits: Photon-treated patients lost naive T cells and TCR diversity; proton-treated stayed stable. Larger post-nadir TCR diversity loss correlated inversely with survival in deceased patients. After lymphocyte nadir, photon-treated repertoires showed oligoclonal expansion, especially CD8+ Temra.

On this clone itself: The target antigen is unknown.

The table came from immunoSEQ multiplex PCR; TCRdb's copy has only in-frame clones and leaves some out. This sample carries 150,000 to 200,000 clones, roughly nine tenths of them seen once, and the ten largest clones take around 4.6%. This chain uses TRBV7-2 with TRBJ1-4, with D perhaps TRBD1 (5 bases). Material: peripheral blood, obtained from a patient treated with photon-based radiotherapy. This receptor was taken from a man in his forties or fifties with gastric cancer. The CDR3 reads CASSLGQGGPNEKLFF. In DNA form, the CDR3 reads TGTGCCAGCAGCTTAGGGCAGGGAGGACCTAATGAAAAACTGTTTTTT.